What follows are 2 T cell receptor beta chains derived from one specimen sequenced in a study of T cells in localized non-small cell lung cancer. Assay: immunoSEQ multiplex PCR; the TCRdb copy retains only in-frame clones and omits some. The sample records 1,500 to 2,000 clones, 25% to 30% being singletons. The sample in question was lung tumor tissue, obtained before any cancer treatment. The receptors derive from a woman aged 35 to 70 with stage I lung adenocarcinoma.

The chain employs TRBV29-1 and TRBJ2-1; the D gene is possibly TRBD2 (5 bases). The ends were cut back, 5 bases at V and 10 bases at J, with 15 bases in the middle. The CDR3 covers 12 residues. Germline V gives CDR1 SQVTM, CDR2 ANQGSEA. This CDR3 reads CSVSPSTGEQFF. The CDR3 nucleotides read TGCAGCGTTTCCCCTTCCACGGGAGAGCAGTTCTTC.

The chain employs TRBV9 and TRBJ2-2; 7 bases are shared with TRBD2. The trim removed 5 bases at V and 3 bases at J, leaving 4 bases unmatched. The germline CDR1 and CDR2 sequences are SGDLS and YYNGEE. The CDR3 sequence is 14 residues long. CDR3 protein: CASRREWDTGELFF. The CDR3 nucleotides are TGTGCCAGCAGGCGGGAGTGGGACACCGGGGAGCTGTTTTTT.